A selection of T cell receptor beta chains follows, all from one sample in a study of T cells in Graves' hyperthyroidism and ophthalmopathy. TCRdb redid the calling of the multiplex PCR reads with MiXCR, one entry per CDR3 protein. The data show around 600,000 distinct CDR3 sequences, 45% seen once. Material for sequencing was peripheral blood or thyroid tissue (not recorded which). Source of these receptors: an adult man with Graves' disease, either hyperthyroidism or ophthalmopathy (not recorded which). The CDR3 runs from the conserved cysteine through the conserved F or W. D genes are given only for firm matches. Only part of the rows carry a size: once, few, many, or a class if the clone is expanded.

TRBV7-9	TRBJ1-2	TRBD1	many	TGTGCCAGCAGCTTGCGTACAGGGGGCGCCGGCTACACCTTC	CASSLRTGGAGYTF
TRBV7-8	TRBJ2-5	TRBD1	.	TGTGCCAGCAGCCCCCGGACAGGGACAAAAGAGACCCAGTACTTC	CASSPRTGTKETQYF
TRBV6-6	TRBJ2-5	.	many	TGTGCCAGCAGTCCAGACAGGTCCGAGACCCAGTACTTC	CASSPDRSETQYF
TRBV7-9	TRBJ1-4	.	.	TGTGCCAGCAGCTTGGACCTCACTGAAAAACTGCTTTTT	CASSLDLTEKLLF
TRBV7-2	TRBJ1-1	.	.	TGTGCCAGCAGCTTCGATCCCACTGAAGCTTTCTTT	CASSFDPTEAFF
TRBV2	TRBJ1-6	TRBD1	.	TGTGCCAGCAGACTGGGACAGCGAAATTCACCCCTCCACTTT	CASRLGQRNSPLHF
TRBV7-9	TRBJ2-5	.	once	TGTGCCAGCAGCTCTGGGGGGTCCGGGCCCCAGTACTTC	CASSSGGSGPQYF
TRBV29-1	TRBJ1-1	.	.	TGCAGCTTAGTTACGTCGACCGAAGCTTTCTTT	CSLVTSTEAFF
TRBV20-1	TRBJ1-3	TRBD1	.	TGCAGTGCTCGGGGACAGGGGGCAGCTGGAAACACCATATATTTT	CSARGQGAAGNTIYF
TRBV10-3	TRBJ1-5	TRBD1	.	TGTGCCAGCAGAGACAGGGGGGTCTATCAGCCCCAGCATTTT	CASRDRGVYQPQHF
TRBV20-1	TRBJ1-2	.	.	TGCAGTGCCGGGGAATCTAACTATGGCTACACCTTC	CSAGESNYGYTF
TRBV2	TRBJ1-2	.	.	TGTGCCAGCAGTGAAAGGCGCTACGGACCGCCCTATGGCTACACCTTC	CASSERRYGPPYGYTF
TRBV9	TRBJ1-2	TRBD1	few	TGTGCCAGCAGCGTAGGGACAGGTGCCTATGCTAACTATGGCTACACCTTC	CASSVGTGAYANYGYTF
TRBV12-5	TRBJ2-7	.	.	TGTGCTAGTGGGCCCTCCTACGAGCAGTACTTC	CASGPSYEQYF
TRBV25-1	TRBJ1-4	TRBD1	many	TGTGCCAGCAGTGCGCCGGGACAGGTTAATGAAAAACTGTTTTTT	CASSAPGQVNEKLFF
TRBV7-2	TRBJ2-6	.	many	TGTGCCAGCAGCTTATCGACAGGAGGTGGGGCCAACGTCCTGACTTTC	CASSLSTGGGANVLTF
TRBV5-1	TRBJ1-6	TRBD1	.	TGCGCCAGCAGCTTGGCCGGGGGGACAGGGGTTGGGTCACCCCTCCACTTT	CASSLAGGTGVGSPLHF
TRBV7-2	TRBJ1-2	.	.	TGTGCCAGCAGCTTAGTAGAGGACGCCGACTACACCTTC	CASSLVEDADYTF
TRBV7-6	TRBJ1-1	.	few	TGTGCCAGCAACCCAGGGACTGAAGCTTTCTTT	CASNPGTEAFF
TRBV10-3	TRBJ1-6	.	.	TGCGCCATCAGTGCTCCTTCACCCCTCCACTTT	CAISAPSPLHF
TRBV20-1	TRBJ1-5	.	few	TGCAGTGCTAAGTTTGGCTATAGCAATCAGCCCCAGCATTTT	CSAKFGYSNQPQHF
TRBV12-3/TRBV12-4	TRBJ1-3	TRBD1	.	TGTGCCAGCGGTTTAAATACAGGGGGCGCGAACACCATATATTTT	CASGLNTGGANTIYF
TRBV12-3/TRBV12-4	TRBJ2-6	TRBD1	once	TGTGCCAGCAAGCCGGGACAGGGGGCCAACGTCCTGACTTTC	CASKPGQGANVLTF
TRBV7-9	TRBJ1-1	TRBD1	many	TGTGCCAGCAGTCAGACAGGGGAGACATATGAAGCTTTCTTT	CASSQTGETYEAFF
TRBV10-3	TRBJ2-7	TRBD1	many	TGTGCCATCAGTCGGGACAGGGGCAGGTACGAGCAGTACTTC	CAISRDRGRYEQYF
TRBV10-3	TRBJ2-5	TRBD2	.	TGTGCCAGCAGGAGGACTAGCGGGGGGGCCGGGGAGACCCAGTACTTC	CASRRTSGGAGETQYF
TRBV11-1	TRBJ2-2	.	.	TGTGCCAGCAGATCGACAGCCAGCTCATTGGTTCCCGGGGAGCTGTTTTTT	CASRSTASSLVPGELFF
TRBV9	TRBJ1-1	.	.	TGTGCCAGCAGCACGGGACTTGAGAACACTGAAGCTTTCTTT	CASSTGLENTEAFF
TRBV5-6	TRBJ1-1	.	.	TGTGCCAGCAGCTTGGGATACAGTCGAAACACTGAAGCTTTCTTT	CASSLGYSRNTEAFF
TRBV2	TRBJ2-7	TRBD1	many	TGTGCCAGCAGTGGGGACAGGGGGGACTACGAGCAGTACTTC	CASSGDRGDYEQYF
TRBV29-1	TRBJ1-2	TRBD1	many	TGCAGCGTCGACCCGGGACAGGGCAATGGCTACACCTTC	CSVDPGQGNGYTF
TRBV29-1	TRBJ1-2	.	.	TGCAGCGTAGAGGAGGTTCCTAACTATGGCTACACCTTC	CSVEEVPNYGYTF
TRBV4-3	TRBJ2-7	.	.	TGCGCCAGCAGCCAAGTTGCGGAGGGGACCTACGAGCAGTACTTC	CASSQVAEGTYEQYF
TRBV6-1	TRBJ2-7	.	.	TGTGCCAGCAGTTACACCCAGGGCACCTACGAGCAGTACTTC	CASSYTQGTYEQYF
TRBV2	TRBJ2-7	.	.	TGTGCCAGTCGTATGGGCGGGACCGGGCAGTACTTC	CASRMGGTGQYF
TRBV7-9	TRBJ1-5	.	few	TGTGCCAGCAGCTTCCTTAGGGGCAATCAGCCCCAGCATTTT	CASSFLRGNQPQHF
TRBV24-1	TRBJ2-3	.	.	TGTGCCACCAGTGATAGGCTAGAAGGAGAAGATACGCAGTATTTT	CATSDRLEGEDTQYF
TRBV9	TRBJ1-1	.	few	TGTGCCAGCAGCGTAGGGTTGGAGGAGGGCACTGAAGCTTTCTTT	CASSVGLEEGTEAFF
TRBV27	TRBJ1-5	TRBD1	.	TGTGCCAGCAGTTCCCGGACAGGGTGGCGCAATCAGCCCCAGCATTTT	CASSSRTGWRNQPQHF
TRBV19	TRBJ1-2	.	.	TGTGCCAGTAGTATAGATGGTTGGACAGCTAGGGGCTACACCTTC	CASSIDGWTARGYTF